The rows below give T cell receptor beta chains drawn from one sample of a study of blood T cell repertoires in COVID-19. This table comes from immunoSEQ multiplex PCR, and its TCRdb copy is limited to in-frame clones, with some not included. The profile shows some 200,000 clones, less than 90% of them singletons. Material for sequencing was PBMCs or T cells enriched from blood (not recorded which). These receptors were collected from a woman in her twenties or thirties who had recovered from COVID-19. Both conserved end residues are part of each CDR3. The D gene is left open where the match is weak. Clone size, where shown, is once, few, many, or a class for clones that have expanded.

D,V,J,size,DNA,CDR3
NA,TRBV7-3,TRBJ2-6,NA,TGTGCCAGCAGCTTAACTTCAGGGAAATCTGGGGCCAACGTCCTGACTTTC,CASSLTSGKSGANVLTF
NA,TRBV7-6,TRBJ1-2,NA,TGTGCCAGCACCCCAGGGTCAGGGGTTTTTTTTGGCTACACCTTC,CASTPGSGVFFGYTF
NA,TRBV29-1,TRBJ1-2,few,TGCAGCGTTGCCCGGGGGGATGGCTACACCTTC,CSVARGDGYTF
TRBD1,TRBV7-9,TRBJ1-2,NA,TGTGCCAGCAGCCCCCACCGGGACAGGGAGAACTATGGCTACACCTTC,CASSPHRDRENYGYTF
NA,TRBV29-1,TRBJ1-2,NA,TGCAGCGTTGGGGACACCCCGGACTACACCTTC,CSVGDTPDYTF
NA,TRBV5-3,TRBJ1-1,once,TGTGCCAGAAGCTCGCACCCGGACAGCATGAACACTGAAGCTTTCTTT,CARSSHPDSMNTEAFF
TRBD2,TRBV7-9,TRBJ2-5,NA,TGTGCCAGCAGCGGACGGGGGGGCAGAGGCGAGACCCAGTACTTC,CASSGRGGRGETQYF
TRBD1,TRBV6-5,TRBJ1-1,NA,TGTGCCAGCAGTTCCCCGGGACAGGGGAACACTGAAGCTTTCTTT,CASSSPGQGNTEAFF
TRBD1,TRBV19,TRBJ1-1,NA,TGTGCCAGTAGGGGAGTAGGGGGCCAAAACACTGAAGCTTTCTTT,CASRGVGGQNTEAFF
NA,TRBV3-1/TRBV3-2,TRBJ1-4,NA,TGTGCCAGCAGAGACGGGGTGGAAAAACTGTTTTTT,CASRDGVEKLFF
NA,TRBV5-8,TRBJ1-5,NA,TGTGCCAGCAGCTTGGGAGGGCTTAGCAATCAGCCCCAGCATTTT,CASSLGGLSNQPQHF
TRBD1,TRBV3-1/TRBV3-2,TRBJ2-6,NA,TGTGCCAGCAGCCCCGGACAGGGCAACTCTGGGGCCAACGTCCTGACTTTC,CASSPGQGNSGANVLTF
TRBD1,TRBV27,TRBJ1-2,NA,TGTGCCAGCAAACCCACGGGACAGGGAGGGACTAACTATGGCTACACCTTC,CASKPTGQGGTNYGYTF
NA,TRBV3-1/TRBV3-2,TRBJ2-4,NA,TGTGCCAGCAGCCGATCCCCCGGTGGCAAAAACATTCAGTACTTC,CASSRSPGGKNIQYF
NA,TRBV12-3/TRBV12-4,TRBJ1-3,NA,TGTGCCAGCAGTTTCGACAGCCGAAACACCATATATTTT,CASSFDSRNTIYF
TRBD1,TRBV9,TRBJ1-6,NA,TGTGCCAGCAGCGTTGGACAGGTCAATTCACCCCTCCACTTT,CASSVGQVNSPLHF
TRBD1,TRBV12-3/TRBV12-4,TRBJ1-5,NA,TGTGCCAGCAGTGTAGGGGGCCGCCAGCCCCAGCATTTT,CASSVGGRQPQHF
TRBD1,TRBV3-1/TRBV3-2,TRBJ1-5,NA,TGTGCCAGCAGCCAACGTACAGGGGGCGTAGAGCCCCAGCATTTT,CASSQRTGGVEPQHF
TRBD1,TRBV29-1,TRBJ1-4,once,TGCAGCGTACGGACAGGGGCCACTAATGAAAAACTGTTTTTT,CSVRTGATNEKLFF
NA,TRBV18,TRBJ2-5,once,TGTGCCAGCTCACCAAGGACGGGGGACCAAGAGACCCAGTACTTC,CASSPRTGDQETQYF
NA,TRBV9,TRBJ2-3,NA,TGTGCCAGCAGCTTACAGGGGACTAGCACAGATACGCAGTATTTT,CASSLQGTSTDTQYF
NA,TRBV9,TRBJ2-1,once,TGTGCCAGCAGCGTAGATGAGGATGAGCAGTTCTTC,CASSVDEDEQFF
TRBD2,TRBV6-1,TRBJ2-7,NA,TGTGCCAGCAGTGAATCTCCCGAGACTAGCGGCATCTACGAGCAGTACTTC,CASSESPETSGIYEQYF
NA,TRBV7-6,TRBJ1-4,once,TGTGCCAGCAGCTTAACGCCGAGGCCAGTCTTTGCAACTAATGAAAAACTGTTTTTT,CASSLTPRPVFATNEKLFF
NA,TRBV19,TRBJ1-2,NA,TGTGCCAGTAGCACCCGGGACACCCGATGGGGCTACACCTTC,CASSTRDTRWGYTF
NA,TRBV4-1,TRBJ2-3,NA,TGCGCCAGCAGCCTACGACTAGGGGTAGATACGCAGTATTTT,CASSLRLGVDTQYF
TRBD1,TRBV13,TRBJ2-7,NA,TGTGCCAGCAGCTTTCAGACAGGGGACTACGAGCAGTACTTC,CASSFQTGDYEQYF
NA,TRBV7-2,TRBJ2-7,NA,TGTGCCAGCAGCTTAGTCGGGAATCCCTACGAGCAGTACTTC,CASSLVGNPYEQYF
TRBD1,TRBV6-2/TRBV6-3,TRBJ1-2,NA,TGTGCCAGCAGTCCCCGACAGGGGTCCGGCTACACCTTC,CASSPRQGSGYTF
TRBD2,TRBV7-3,TRBJ2-1,NA,TGTGCCAGCAGCCGCGGGGGGGCGAGTTACAATGAGCAGTTCTTC,CASSRGGASYNEQFF
NA,TRBV7-6,TRBJ2-3,NA,TGTGCCAGCAGCTCAAGACAGGACACAGATACGCAGTATTTT,CASSSRQDTDTQYF
NA,TRBV5-4,TRBJ2-3,NA,TGTGCCAGCAGCCCCCGTGGAAGCGAGAGGACAGATACGCAGTATTTT,CASSPRGSERTDTQYF
TRBD1,TRBV5-1,TRBJ1-2,NA,TGCGCCAGCAGCTTTGAATACAGGGGAAAGTTCGGAGGACTATATGGCTACACCTTC,CASSFEYRGKFGGLYGYTF
TRBD1,TRBV5-1,TRBJ1-6,NA,TGCGCCAGCAGTGATCCGGGACAGGGAGGTTATTCACCCCTCCACTTT,CASSDPGQGGYSPLHF
NA,TRBV6-4,TRBJ2-2,NA,TGTGCCAGCAGTGAGGACGGGGGAGACACCGGGGAGCTGTTTTTT,CASSEDGGDTGELFF
NA,TRBV7-2,TRBJ2-7,NA,TGTGCCAGCAGCGCTAGCTCCTACGAGCAGTACTTC,CASSASSYEQYF
NA,TRBV5-4,TRBJ2-7,NA,TGTGCCAGCAGCTTGGGTCCCCACTACGAGCAGTACTTC,CASSLGPHYEQYF
NA,TRBV6-6,TRBJ1-1,once,TGTGCCAGCAGTTACGGGCAAGCTTCAGTCACTGAAGCTTTCTTT,CASSYGQASVTEAFF
TRBD2,TRBV5-6,TRBJ2-4,NA,TGTGCCAGCAGCTATAGCGGGGGGGCTGCCAAAAACATTCAGTACTTC,CASSYSGGAAKNIQYF
NA,TRBV11-2,TRBJ2-5,NA,TGTGCCAGCAGCCTACTAGAGACCCAGTACTTC,CASSLLETQYF
NA,TRBV2,TRBJ2-2,NA,TGTGCCAGCAGCCAGGGCGGCAGGGAGCTGTTTTTT,CASSQGGRELFF
NA,TRBV4-3,TRBJ1-1,NA,TGCGCCAGCAGTCTCAACGGGGACACTGAAGCTTTCTTT,CASSLNGDTEAFF
NA,TRBV9,TRBJ2-2,NA,TGTGCCAGCAGCCTTCCTCGACTTAATTCGAACACCGGGGAGCTGTTTTTT,CASSLPRLNSNTGELFF
TRBD1,TRBV4-2,TRBJ1-1,NA,TGTGCCAGCAGCCACACGGACAGGGGGCTCCCTGAAGCTTTCTTT,CASSHTDRGLPEAFF
TRBD1,TRBV4-1,TRBJ2-7,NA,TGCGCCAGCAGCCAACCTGACTGGGACAGGGGGACCTACGAGCAGTACTTC,CASSQPDWDRGTYEQYF
TRBD2,TRBV2,TRBJ2-1,NA,TGTGCCAGCAGTATATCTAGCGGGAGCTCCTACAATGAGCAGTTCTTC,CASSISSGSSYNEQFF
NA,TRBV19,TRBJ1-4,NA,TGTGCCAGTAGTCCTGCGGGGGAAGAAAAACTGTTTTTT,CASSPAGEEKLFF
NA,TRBV11-1,TRBJ1-3,NA,TGTGCCAGCAGCTCCTCGCCGAGGTCCTCTGGAAACACCATATATTTT,CASSSSPRSSGNTIYF
NA,TRBV7-8,TRBJ2-2,NA,TGTGCCAGCAGCCCGGGTGCAGGGGCCGGCACCGGGGAGCTGTTTTTT,CASSPGAGAGTGELFF
NA,TRBV2,TRBJ1-2,NA,TGTGCCAGCAGTGTAGAAGCGGGCGCCCTTAACTATGGCTACACCTTC,CASSVEAGALNYGYTF
NA,TRBV7-2,TRBJ1-3,NA,TGTGCCAGCAGCCGGCAAGTGGGCGCCTCTGGAAACACCATATATTTT,CASSRQVGASGNTIYF
NA,TRBV4-2,TRBJ1-1,once,TGTGCCAGCAGCCAAGATGCCTCGGGGAGCGGTTTCGCTGAAGCTTTCTTT,CASSQDASGSGFAEAFF